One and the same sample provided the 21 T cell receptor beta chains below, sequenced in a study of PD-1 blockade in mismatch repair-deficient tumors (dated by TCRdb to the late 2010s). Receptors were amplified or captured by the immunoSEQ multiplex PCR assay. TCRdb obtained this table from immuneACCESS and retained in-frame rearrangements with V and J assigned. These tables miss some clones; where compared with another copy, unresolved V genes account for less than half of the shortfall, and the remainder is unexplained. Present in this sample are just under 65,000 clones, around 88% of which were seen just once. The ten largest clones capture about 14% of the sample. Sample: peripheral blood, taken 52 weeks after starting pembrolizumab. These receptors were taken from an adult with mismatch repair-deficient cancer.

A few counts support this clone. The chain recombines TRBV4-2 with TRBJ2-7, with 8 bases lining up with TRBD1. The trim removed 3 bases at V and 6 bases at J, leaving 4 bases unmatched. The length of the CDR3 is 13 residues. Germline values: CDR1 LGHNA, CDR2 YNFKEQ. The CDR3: CASSQGTGLEQYF. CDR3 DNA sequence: TGTGCCAGCAGCCAGGGGACAGGCCTCGAGCAGTACTTC.

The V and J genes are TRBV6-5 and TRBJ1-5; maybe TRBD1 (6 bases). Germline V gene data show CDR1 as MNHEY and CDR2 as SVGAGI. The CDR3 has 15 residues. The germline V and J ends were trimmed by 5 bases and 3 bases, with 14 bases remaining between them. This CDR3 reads CASSMGGLNNQPQHF. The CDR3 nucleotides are TGTGCCAGCAGTATGGGGGGGCTGAACAATCAGCCCCAGCATTTT.

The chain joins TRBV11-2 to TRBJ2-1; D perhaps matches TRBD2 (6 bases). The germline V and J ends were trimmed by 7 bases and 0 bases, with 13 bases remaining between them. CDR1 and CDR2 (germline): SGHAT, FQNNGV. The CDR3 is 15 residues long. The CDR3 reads CASIWDGSSYNEQFF. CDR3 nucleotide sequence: TGTGCCAGCATCTGGGACGGGAGCTCCTACAATGAGCAGTTCTTC. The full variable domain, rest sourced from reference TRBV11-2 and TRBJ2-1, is EAGVAQSPRYKIIEKRQSVAFWCNPISGHATLYWYQQILGQGPKLLIQFQNNGVVDDSQLPKDRFSAERLKGVDSTLKIQPAKLEDSAVYLCASIWDGSSYNEQFFGPGTRLTVL.

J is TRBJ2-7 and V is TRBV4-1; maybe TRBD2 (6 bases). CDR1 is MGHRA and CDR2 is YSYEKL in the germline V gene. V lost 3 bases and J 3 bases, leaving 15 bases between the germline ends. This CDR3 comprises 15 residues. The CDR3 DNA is TGCGCCAGCAGCCATTCCGGGACTCCGGGCTACGAGCAGTACTTC. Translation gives CASSHSGTPGYEQYF.

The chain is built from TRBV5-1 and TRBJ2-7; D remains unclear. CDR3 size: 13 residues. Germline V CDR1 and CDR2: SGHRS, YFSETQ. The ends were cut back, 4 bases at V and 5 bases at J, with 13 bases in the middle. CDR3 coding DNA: TGCGCCAGCAGCGATCGGACGGATAACGAGCAGTACTTC. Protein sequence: CASSDRTDNEQYF.

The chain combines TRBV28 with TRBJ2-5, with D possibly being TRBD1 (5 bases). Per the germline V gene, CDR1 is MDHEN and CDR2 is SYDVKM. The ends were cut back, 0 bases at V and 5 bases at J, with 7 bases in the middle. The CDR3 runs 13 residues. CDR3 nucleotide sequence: TGTGCCAGCAGTTTATGGGGGCTGGAGACCCAGTACTTC. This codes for CASSLWGLETQYF.

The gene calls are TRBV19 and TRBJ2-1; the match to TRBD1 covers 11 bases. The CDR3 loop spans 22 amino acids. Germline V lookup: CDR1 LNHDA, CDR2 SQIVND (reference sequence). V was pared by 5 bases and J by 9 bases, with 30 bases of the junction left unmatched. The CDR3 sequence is CASSSPYPEDRGLPKGIVEQFF. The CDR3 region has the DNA TGTGCCAGTAGTTCCCCATATCCGGAGGACAGGGGGCTCCCCAAGGGGATAGTTGAGCAGTTCTTC.

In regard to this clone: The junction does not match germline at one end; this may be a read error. The CDR3 loop reads CASSLAQGNEQYF. CDR3 nucleotides: TGTGCTAGCAGCTTAGCACAGGGAAACGAGCAGTACTTC. The V gene is TRBV7-7, the J gene TRBJ2-7, with D tentatively TRBD1 (6 bases). The CDR3 extends over 13 amino acids. Germline CDR1 SSHAT, CDR2 FNYEAQ (reference sequence).

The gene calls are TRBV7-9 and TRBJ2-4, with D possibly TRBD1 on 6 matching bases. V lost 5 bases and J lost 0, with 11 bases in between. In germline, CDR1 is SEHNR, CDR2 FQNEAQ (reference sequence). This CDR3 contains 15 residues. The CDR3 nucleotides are TGTGCCAGCAGCACCCCACAGGGAGCCAAAAACATTCAGTACTTC. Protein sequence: CASSTPQGAKNIQYF.

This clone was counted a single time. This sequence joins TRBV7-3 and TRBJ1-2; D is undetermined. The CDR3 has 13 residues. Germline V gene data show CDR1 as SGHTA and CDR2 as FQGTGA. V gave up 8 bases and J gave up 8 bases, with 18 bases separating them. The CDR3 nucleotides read TGTGCCAGCGGCAGTGGCGCCCTGGGAGGCTACACCTTC. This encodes CASGSGALGGYTF.

DNA of the CDR3: TGTGCCAGTAGTATAACGCGGGGAGAGGGGCCCGAAAAACTGTTTTTT. As protein: CASSITRGEGPEKLFF. The V and J genes are TRBV19 and TRBJ1-4; the D gene is possibly TRBD1 (5 bases). This CDR3 spans 16 amino acids. Looked up from germline, CDR1 is LNHDA and CDR2 is SQIVND (reference sequence). Trimming took 2 bases from V and 8 from J, leaving 18 bases between them.

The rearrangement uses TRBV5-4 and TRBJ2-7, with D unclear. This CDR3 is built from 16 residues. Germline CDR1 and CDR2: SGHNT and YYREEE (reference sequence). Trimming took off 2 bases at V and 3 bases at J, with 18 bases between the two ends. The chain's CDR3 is CASSFGGRINVYEQYF. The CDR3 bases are TGTGCCAGCAGCTTTGGTGGGCGGATCAACGTCTACGAGCAGTACTTC.

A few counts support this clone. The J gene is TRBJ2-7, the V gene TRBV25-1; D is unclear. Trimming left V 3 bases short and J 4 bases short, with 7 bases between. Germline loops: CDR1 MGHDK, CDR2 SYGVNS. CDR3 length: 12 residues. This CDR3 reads CASSDLNYEQYF. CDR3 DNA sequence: TGTGCCAGCAGTGACCTGAATTACGAGCAGTACTTC.

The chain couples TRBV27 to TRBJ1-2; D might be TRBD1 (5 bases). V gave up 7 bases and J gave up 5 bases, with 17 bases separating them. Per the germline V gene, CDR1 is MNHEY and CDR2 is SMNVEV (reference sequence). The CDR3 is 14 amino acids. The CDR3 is CASNPSGGRYGYTF. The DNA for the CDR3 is TGTGCCAGCAACCCCTCGGGGGGAAGGTATGGCTACACCTTC.

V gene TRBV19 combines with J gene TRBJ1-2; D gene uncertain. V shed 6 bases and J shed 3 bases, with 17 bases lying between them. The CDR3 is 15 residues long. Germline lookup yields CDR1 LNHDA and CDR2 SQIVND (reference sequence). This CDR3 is CASREDTDLDYGYTF. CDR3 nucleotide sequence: TGTGCCAGTAGGGAGGATACAGACCTTGACTATGGCTACACCTTC.

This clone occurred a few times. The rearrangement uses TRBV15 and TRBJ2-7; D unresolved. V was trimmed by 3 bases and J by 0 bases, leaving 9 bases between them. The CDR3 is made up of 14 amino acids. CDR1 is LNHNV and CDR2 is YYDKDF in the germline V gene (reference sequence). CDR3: CATSSRHHSYEQYF. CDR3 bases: TGTGCCACCAGCAGCCGACACCACTCCTACGAGCAGTACTTC.

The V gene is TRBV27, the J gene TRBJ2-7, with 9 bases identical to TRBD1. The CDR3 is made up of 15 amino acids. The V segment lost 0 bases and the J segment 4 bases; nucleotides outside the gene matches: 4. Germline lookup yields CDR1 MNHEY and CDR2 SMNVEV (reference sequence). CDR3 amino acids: CASSLSGQGHYEQYF. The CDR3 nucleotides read TGTGCCAGCAGTTTATCGGGACAGGGACATTACGAGCAGTACTTC.

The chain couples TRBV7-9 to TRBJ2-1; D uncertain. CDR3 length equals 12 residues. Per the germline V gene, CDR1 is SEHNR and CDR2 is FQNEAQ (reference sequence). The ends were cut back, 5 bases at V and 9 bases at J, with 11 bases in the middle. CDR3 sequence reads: CASSGLIPEQFF. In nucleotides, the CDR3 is TGTGCCAGCAGCGGTCTAATACCTGAGCAGTTCTTC. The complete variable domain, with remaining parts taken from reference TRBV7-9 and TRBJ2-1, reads DTGVSQNPRHKITKRGQNVTFRCDPISEHNRLYWYRQTLGQGPEFLTYFQNEAQLEKSRLLSDRFSAERPKGSFSTLEIQRTEQGDSAMYLCASSGLIPEQFFGPGTRLTVL.

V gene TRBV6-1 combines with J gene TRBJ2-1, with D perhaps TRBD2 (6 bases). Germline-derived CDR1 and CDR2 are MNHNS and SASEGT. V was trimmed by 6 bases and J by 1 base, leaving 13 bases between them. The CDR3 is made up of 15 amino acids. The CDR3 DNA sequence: TGTGCCAGCAGCATTTGGGGGGAATCCTACAATGAGCAGTTCTTC. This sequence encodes CASSIWGESYNEQFF.

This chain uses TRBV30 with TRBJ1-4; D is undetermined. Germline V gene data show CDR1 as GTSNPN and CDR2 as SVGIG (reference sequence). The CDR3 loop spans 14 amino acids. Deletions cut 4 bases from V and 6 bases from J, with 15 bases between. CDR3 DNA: TGTGCCTGGACCACCGCGGCCTTAGATGAAAAACTGTTTTTT. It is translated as CAWTTAALDEKLFF.

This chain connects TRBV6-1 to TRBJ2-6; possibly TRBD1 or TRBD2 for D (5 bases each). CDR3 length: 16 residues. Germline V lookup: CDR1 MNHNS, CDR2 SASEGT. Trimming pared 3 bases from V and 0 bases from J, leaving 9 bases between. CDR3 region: CASSERGLSGANVLTF. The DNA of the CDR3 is TGTGCCAGCAGTGAGAGGGGCCTCTCTGGGGCCAACGTCCTGACTTTC.